This T cell receptor (beta chain) was captured by sequencing in a study of cytomegalovirus exposure and HLA in healthy donors. The V gene's germline CDR1 is LNHDA and CDR2 SQIVND (reference sequence). The CDR3 covers 13 residues. V was pared by 7 bases and J by 7 bases, with 9 bases of the junction left unmatched. General study points: Some highly shared sequence variants likely arose as a pipeline artifact.

The study ran its PCR with 60 Vbeta and 13 Jbeta primers. Sequencing was performed with immunoSEQ multiplex PCR; in TCRdb, only in-frame clones are kept and a portion is missing. Here the sample table reports approximately 93,000 clones. In regard to this clone: Its antigen is undetermined.

The receptor comes from a woman younger than 45 in good health and CMV-seronegative. The chain employs TRBV19 and TRBJ1-1; the match to TRBD1 covers 7 bases. The specimen sequenced was PBMCs. The CDR3 loop reads CASKEGARDEAFF. CDR3 bases: TGTGCCAGTAAAGAGGGGGCGAGGGATGAAGCTTTCTTT.